This T cell receptor beta chain was retrieved from a study of response to subunit inactivated influenza vaccine. Findings and limits, study-wide: T cells newly recruited by each seasonal influenza vaccination are few, the authors suggested.

The CDR3 has 16 amino acids. The V gene lost 0 bases and the J gene lost 4 bases, with 13 bases spanning the gap. The V gene's germline CDR1 is MNHEY and CDR2 SVGAGI. Using its own MiXCR run on the RT-PCR reads, TCRdb lists one record per CDR3 protein. The sample consists of some 160,000 distinct CDR3 sequences, under 13% of them appearing once. This clonotype was found a few times. Its target is unknown. The specimen was non-naive T cells sorted from PBMCs, collected roughly 6 weeks after vaccination. This TCR came from a man aged 50 to 59 who received an inactivated influenza vaccine. V and J are TRBV6-5 and TRBJ2-4; maybe TRBD2 (7 bases). CDR3 loop: CASSYSWEGVKNIQYF. Here the CDR3 DNA reads TGTGCCAGCAGTTACTCCTGGGAGGGGGTAAAAAACATTCAGTACTTC.